The clone carrying this T cell receptor beta chain has ten or more counts. The CDR3 runs to 15 residues. Trimming took 6 bases from V and 1 from J, leaving 15 bases between them. The germline V gene has CDR1 MNHNS and CDR2 SASEGT. The sample originates from a study of T cells in Graves' hyperthyroidism and ophthalmopathy. As for the study in general: Peripheral blood collection took place at initial diagnosis, before any treatment.

Amplified TCR beta CDR3 regions derived from RNA transcripts. HTBI primers were the set used in a first-round RT-PCR of the TCR CDR3. MiXCR was run by TCRdb on the multiplex PCR reads, yielding one entry per CDR3 protein. The sample gives 600,000 to 700,000 distinct CDR3 sequences, roughly 14% of which show up once; around 4.5% is in the top ten. Those patients with uncontrolled infection, other autoimmune disease, pregnancy or lactation were excluded. Clinical symptoms, serum thyroxine, TRAb, thyroid ultrasound and orbital computed tomography informed diagnoses. Cells are PBMCs isolated from about 10 ml of fresh blood.

The chain combines TRBV6-1 with TRBJ2-5; either TRBD1 or TRBD2 may fit D (5 bases each). The TCR sequence derives from a woman aged 40 to 50 with Graves' ophthalmopathy. Sequencing was carried out using blood. The CDR3, as DNA: TGTGCCAGCAGCCTGGGACCCTGGGGCCAAGAGACCCAGTACTTC. It specifies CASSLGPWGQETQYF.